Shown below are 7 T cell receptor beta chains from a single sample sequenced in a study of cytomegalovirus exposure and HLA in healthy donors. PCR employed 60 Vbeta and 13 Jbeta primers. Data came from immunoSEQ multiplex PCR; TCRdb stores just in-frame clones and leaves some out. The sample has 250,000 or so clones, about 90% seen once. Specimen: PBMCs. Receptors originate from a girl aged 2-10 years in good health and CMV-seronegative.

The chain joins TRBV5-1 to TRBJ2-3; no clear D gene. Deletions cut 0 bases from V and 6 bases from J, with 5 bases between. The CDR3 runs 12 residues. Germline CDR1 reads SGHRS; CDR2 reads YFSETQ. CDR3 in amino acids: CASSLEEDTQYF. DNA for the CDR3: TGCGCCAGCAGCTTGGAGGAGGATACGCAGTATTTT.

The rearrangement uses TRBV7-9 and TRBJ1-1, with D hard to call. Germline lookup yields CDR1 SEHNR and CDR2 FQNEAQ (reference sequence). The length of the CDR3 is 14 residues. V was pared by 1 base and J by 6 bases, with 12 bases between. In nucleotides, the CDR3 is TGTGCCAGCAGCTTAGGTTCTCCGGACTCTGAAGCTTTCTTT. This gives the protein CASSLGSPDSEAFF. Complete variable domain (other parts from reference TRBV7-9 and TRBJ1-1): DTGVSQNPRHKITKRGQNVTFRCDPISEHNRLYWYRQTLGQGPEFLTYFQNEAQLEKSRLLSDRFSAERPKGSFSTLEIQRTEQGDSAMYLCASSLGSPDSEAFFGQGTRLTVV.

V and J are TRBV27 and TRBJ2-5; D may be TRBD2 (5 bases). Per germline, CDR1 MNHEY and CDR2 SMNVEV (reference sequence). Trimming left V 3 bases short and J 5 bases short, with 10 bases between. CDR3 length: 13 amino acids. The CDR3: CASSFGVWETQYF. CDR3 in DNA: TGTGCCAGCAGTTTCGGGGTGTGGGAGACCCAGTACTTC.

This chain uses TRBV14 with TRBJ2-2; 7 bases agree with TRBD1. CDR1 is SGHDN and CDR2 is FVKESK in the germline V gene. With V trimmed by 5 bases and J by 3 bases, 3 bases remained unmatched. There are 14 residues in the CDR3. The CDR3 loop is CASSMQGDTGELFF. The DNA for the CDR3 is TGTGCCAGCAGCATGCAGGGGGACACCGGGGAGCTGTTTTTT.

This sequence joins TRBV19 and TRBJ2-2, with D tentatively TRBD2 (6 bases). The CDR3 extends over 16 amino acids. Germline loops: CDR1 LNHDA, CDR2 SQIVND (reference sequence). Trimming stripped 6 bases from V and 2 bases from J, with 16 bases between. CDR3 sequence (DNA): TGTGCCAGTAGCCCTCCCCGCGGGGTAAACACCGGGGAGCTGTTTTTT. This gives the protein CASSPPRGVNTGELFF.

V and J are TRBV2 and TRBJ2-2, with a weak D call TRBD1 (5 bases). The length of the CDR3 is 14 residues. Trimming removed 1 base from V and 5 bases from J, with 8 bases in between. From germline, CDR1 is SNHLY and CDR2 FYNNEI. The CDR3 loop is CASSEVSGTGELFF. Here the CDR3 DNA reads TGTGCCAGCAGTGAAGTGTCAGGGACCGGGGAGCTGTTTTTT.

The V call is TRBV6-6, the J call TRBJ2-3, with D tentatively TRBD1 (5 bases). Germline CDR1 MNHNY, CDR2 SVGAGI (reference sequence). This CDR3 spans 13 amino acids. Between the trimmed V and J ends, which lost 5 bases and 1 base, there was a span of 7 bases. Written as DNA, the CDR3 is TGTGCCAGCAGTCTCAGGGGCACAGATACGCAGTATTTT. This encodes CASSLRGTDTQYF.